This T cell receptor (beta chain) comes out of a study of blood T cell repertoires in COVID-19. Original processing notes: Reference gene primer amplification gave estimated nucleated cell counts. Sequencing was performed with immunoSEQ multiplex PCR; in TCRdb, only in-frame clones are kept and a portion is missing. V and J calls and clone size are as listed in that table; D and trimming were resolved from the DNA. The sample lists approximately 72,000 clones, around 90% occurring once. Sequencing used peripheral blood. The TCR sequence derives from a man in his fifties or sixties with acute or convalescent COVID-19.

CDR3 coding DNA: TGTGCCAGCAGCCCCCTAATGACAGTATCGGGTGGCTACACCTTC. Residues: CASSPLMTVSGGYTF. This chain links TRBV9 with TRBJ1-2, with TRBD1 as a possible D gene (5 bases). Trimming stripped 4 bases from V and 7 bases from J, with 20 bases between. This CDR3 spans 15 amino acids. Germline V gene lookup returns CDR1 SGDLS and CDR2 YYNGEE.